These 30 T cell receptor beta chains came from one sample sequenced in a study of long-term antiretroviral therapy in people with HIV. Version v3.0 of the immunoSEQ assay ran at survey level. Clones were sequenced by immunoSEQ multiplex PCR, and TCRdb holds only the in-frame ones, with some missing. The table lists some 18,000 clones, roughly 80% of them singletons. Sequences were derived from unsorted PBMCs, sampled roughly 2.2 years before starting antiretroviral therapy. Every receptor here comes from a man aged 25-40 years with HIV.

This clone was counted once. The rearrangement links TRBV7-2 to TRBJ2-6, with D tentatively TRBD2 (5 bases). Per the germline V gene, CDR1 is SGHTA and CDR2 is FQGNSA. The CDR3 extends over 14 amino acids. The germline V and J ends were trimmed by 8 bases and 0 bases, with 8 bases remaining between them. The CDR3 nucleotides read TGTGCCAGCTCAGGACTCTCTGGGGCCAACGTCCTGACTTTC. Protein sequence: CASSGLSGANVLTF.

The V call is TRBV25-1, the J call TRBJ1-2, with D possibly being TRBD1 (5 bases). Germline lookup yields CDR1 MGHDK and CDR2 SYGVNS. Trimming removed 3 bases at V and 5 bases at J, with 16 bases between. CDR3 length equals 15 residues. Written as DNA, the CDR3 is TGTGCCAGCAGTGAGGGGACTAGTCCCGGGTATGGCTACACCTTC. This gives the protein CASSEGTSPGYGYTF.

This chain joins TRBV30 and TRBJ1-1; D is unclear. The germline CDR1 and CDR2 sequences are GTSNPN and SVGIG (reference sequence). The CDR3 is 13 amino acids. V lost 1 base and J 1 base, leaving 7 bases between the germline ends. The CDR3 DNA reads TGTGCCTGGAGTGATGAGGGGAACACTGAAGCTTTCTTT. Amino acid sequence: CAWSDEGNTEAFF.

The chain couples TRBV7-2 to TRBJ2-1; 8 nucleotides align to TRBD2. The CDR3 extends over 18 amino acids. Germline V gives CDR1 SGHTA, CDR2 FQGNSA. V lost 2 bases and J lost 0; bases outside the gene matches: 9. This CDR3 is CASSLKSGGTSSYNEQFF. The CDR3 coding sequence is TGTGCCAGCAGCTTAAAAAGTGGGGGGACTAGCTCCTACAATGAGCAGTTCTTC.

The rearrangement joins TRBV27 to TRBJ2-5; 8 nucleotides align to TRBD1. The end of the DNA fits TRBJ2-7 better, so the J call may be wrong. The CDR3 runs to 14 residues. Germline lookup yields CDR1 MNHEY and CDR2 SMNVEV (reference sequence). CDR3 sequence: CASSTTGVGYEQYF. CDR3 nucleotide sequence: TGTGCCAGCAGCACGACAGGGGTGGGTTACGAGCAGTACTTC.

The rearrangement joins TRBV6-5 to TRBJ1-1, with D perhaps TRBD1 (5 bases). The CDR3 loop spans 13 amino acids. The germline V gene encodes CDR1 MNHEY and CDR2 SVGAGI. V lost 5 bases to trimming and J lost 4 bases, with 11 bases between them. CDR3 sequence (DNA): TGTGCCAGCAGTCACGGGGGGAGCACTGAAGCTTTCTTT. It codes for CASSHGGSTEAFF.

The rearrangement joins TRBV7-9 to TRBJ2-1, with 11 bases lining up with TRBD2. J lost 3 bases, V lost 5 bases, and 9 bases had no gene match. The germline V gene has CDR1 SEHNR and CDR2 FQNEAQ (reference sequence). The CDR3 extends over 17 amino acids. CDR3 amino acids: CASSPRAGTSGYNEQFF. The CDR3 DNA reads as TGTGCCAGCAGCCCTCGGGCCGGGACTAGCGGCTACAATGAGCAGTTCTTC.

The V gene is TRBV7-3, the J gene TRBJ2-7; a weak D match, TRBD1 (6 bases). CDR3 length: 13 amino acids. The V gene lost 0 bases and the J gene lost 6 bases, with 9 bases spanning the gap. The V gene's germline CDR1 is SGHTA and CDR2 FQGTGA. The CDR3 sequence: CASSLTIGGEQYF. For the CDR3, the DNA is TGTGCCAGCAGCTTAACTATAGGGGGCGAGCAGTACTTC.

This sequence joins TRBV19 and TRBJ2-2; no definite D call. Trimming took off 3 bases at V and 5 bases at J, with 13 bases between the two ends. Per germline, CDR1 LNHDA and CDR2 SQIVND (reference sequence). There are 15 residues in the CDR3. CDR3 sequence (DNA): TGTGCCAGTAGTATCTGGCAGGCTGGGACCGGGGAGCTGTTTTTT. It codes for CASSIWQAGTGELFF.

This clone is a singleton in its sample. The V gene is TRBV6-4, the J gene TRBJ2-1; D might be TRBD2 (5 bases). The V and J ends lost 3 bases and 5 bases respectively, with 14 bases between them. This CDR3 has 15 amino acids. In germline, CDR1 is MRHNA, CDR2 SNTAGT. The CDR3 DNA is TGTGCCAGCAGTGAGGGTAGCGTCGAACACAATGAGCAGTTCTTC. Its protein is CASSEGSVEHNEQFF.

Here the CDR3 DNA reads TGTGCCAGTAGTATCCCTAGCGGGGGTTACAATGAGCAGTTCTTC. The encoded protein is CASSIPSGGYNEQFF. The chain combines TRBV19 with TRBJ2-1; TRBD2 matches 10 bases. Germline values: CDR1 LNHDA, CDR2 SQIVND (reference sequence). This CDR3 is built from 15 residues. The J segment lost 4 bases and the V segment lost 3 bases, leaving 3 bases of the junction unmatched. Drawing the rest from reference TRBV19 and TRBJ2-1, the complete variable domain is DGGITQSPKYLFRKEGQNVTLSCEQNLNHDAMYWYRQDPGQGLRLIYYSQIVNDFQKGDIAEGYSVSREKKESFPLTVTSAQKNPTAFYLCASSIPSGGYNEQFFGPGTRLTVL.

CDR3 in amino acids: CASSPVTGGNQPQHF. CDR3 sequence (DNA): TGTGCCAGCAGTCCCGTGACAGGCGGCAATCAGCCCCAGCATTTT. The J gene is TRBJ1-5, the V gene TRBV2; the D gene is possibly TRBD1 (6 bases). The CDR3 loop spans 15 amino acids. V was cut by 5 bases and J by 2 bases, with 13 bases left in between. CDR1 is SNHLY, CDR2 FYNNEI, per germline.

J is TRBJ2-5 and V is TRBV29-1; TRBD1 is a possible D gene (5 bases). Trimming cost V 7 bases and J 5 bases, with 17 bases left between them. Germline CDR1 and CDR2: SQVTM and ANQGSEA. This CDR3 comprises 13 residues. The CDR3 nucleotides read TGCAGCGCAGACAGTTGGCAGGTGGAGACCCAGTACTTC. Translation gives CSADSWQVETQYF.

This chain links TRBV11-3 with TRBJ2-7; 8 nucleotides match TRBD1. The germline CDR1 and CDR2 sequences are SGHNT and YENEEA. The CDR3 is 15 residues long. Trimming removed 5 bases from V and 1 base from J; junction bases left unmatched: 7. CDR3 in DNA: TGTGCCAGCAGCGTAGGACAGGGAAATTCCTACGAGCAGTACTTC. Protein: CASSVGQGNSYEQYF.

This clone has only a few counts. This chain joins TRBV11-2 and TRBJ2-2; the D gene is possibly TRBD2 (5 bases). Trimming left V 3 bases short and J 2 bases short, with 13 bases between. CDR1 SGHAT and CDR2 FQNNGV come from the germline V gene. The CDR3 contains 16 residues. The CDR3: CASSFTRAFNTGELFF. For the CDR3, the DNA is TGTGCCAGCAGCTTTACTAGAGCTTTTAACACCGGGGAGCTGTTTTTT.

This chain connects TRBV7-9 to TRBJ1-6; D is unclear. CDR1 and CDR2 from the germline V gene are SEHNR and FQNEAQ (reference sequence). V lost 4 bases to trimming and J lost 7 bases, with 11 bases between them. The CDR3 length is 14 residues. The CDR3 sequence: CASSSAFGNSPLHF. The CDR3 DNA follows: TGTGCCAGCAGCTCAGCGTTCGGGAATTCACCCCTCCACTTT.

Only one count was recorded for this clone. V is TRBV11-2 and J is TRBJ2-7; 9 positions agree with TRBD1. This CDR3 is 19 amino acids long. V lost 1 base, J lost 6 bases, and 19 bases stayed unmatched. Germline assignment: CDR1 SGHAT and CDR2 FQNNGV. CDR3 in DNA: TGTGCCAGCAGCTTAGTAGGGCACCGGGTTGGGACAGGGCTTGCCGAGCAGTACTTC. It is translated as CASSLVGHRVGTGLAEQYF.

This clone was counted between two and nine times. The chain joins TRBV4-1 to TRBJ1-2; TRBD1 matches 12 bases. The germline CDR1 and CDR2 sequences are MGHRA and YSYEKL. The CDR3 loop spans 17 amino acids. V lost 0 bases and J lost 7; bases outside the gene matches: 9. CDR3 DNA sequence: TGCGCCAGCAGCCAAGATCTGGGGACAGGGGGCGCAGGTGGCTACACCTTC. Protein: CASSQDLGTGGAGGYTF.

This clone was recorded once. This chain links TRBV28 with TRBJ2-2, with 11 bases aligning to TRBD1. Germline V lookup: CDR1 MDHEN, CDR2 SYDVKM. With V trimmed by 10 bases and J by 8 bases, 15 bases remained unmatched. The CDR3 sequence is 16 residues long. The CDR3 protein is CATQPWGTGGVGELFF. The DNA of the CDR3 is TGTGCCACCCAACCGTGGGGGACAGGGGGGGTGGGGGAGCTGTTTTTT.

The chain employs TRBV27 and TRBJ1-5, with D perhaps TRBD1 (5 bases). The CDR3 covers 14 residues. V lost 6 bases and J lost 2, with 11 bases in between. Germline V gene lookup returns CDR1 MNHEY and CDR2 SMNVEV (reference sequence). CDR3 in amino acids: CASREQGGNQPQHF. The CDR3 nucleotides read TGTGCCAGCAGAGAGCAGGGAGGCAATCAGCCCCAGCATTTT.

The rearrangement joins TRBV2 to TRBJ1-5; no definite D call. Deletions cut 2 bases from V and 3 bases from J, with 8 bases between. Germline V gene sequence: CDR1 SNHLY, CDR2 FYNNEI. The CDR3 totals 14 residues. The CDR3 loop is CASSESRNNQPQHF. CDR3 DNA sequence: TGTGCCAGCAGTGAAAGCAGGAACAATCAGCCCCAGCATTTT.

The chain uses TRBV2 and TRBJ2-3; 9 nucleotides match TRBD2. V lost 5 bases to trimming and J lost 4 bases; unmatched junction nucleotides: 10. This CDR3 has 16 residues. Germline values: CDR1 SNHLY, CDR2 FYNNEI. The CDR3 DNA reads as TGTGCCAGCAGTTTGGGTAGCGGGAGACGCGCAGATACGCAGTATTTT. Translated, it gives CASSLGSGRRADTQYF.

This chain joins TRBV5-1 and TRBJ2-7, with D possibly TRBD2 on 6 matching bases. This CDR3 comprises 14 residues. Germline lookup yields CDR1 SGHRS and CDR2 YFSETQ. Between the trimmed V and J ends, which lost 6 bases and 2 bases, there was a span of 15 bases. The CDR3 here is CASTRTNSTYEQYF. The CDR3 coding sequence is TGCGCCAGCACGAGGACTAACTCCACCTACGAGCAGTACTTC.

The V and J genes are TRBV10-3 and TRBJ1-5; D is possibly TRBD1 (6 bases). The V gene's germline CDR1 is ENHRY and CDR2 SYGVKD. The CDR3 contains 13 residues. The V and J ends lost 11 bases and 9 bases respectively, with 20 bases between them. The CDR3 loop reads CAVRGGLDLPQHF. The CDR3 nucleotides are TGTGCCGTTCGAGGGGGGCTCGATCTGCCCCAGCATTTT.

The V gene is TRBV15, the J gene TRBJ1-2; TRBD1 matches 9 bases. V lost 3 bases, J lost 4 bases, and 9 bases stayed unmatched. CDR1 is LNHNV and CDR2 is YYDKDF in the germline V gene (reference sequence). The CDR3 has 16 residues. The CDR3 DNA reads TGTGCCACCAGCAGTTTACAGGGGGCGCAGGGCTATGGCTACACCTTC. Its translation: CATSSLQGAQGYGYTF.

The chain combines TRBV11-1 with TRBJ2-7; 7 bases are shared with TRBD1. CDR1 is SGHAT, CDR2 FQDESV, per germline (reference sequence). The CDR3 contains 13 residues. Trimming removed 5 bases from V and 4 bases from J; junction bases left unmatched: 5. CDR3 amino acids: CASSQDRLYEQYF. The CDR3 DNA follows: TGTGCCAGCAGCCAGGACAGGCTTTACGAGCAGTACTTC.

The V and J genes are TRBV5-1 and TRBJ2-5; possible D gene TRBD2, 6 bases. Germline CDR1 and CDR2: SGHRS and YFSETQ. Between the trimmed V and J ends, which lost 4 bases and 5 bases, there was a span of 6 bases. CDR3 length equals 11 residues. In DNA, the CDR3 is TGCGCCAGCAGCAGCGGGGAGACCCAGTACTTC. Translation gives CASSSGETQYF.

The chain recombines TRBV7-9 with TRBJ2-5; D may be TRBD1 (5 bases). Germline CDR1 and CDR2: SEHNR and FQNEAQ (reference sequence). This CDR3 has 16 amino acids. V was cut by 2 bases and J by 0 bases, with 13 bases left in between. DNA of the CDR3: TGTGCCAGCAGCTTAAAGCAGGGATTGTACCAAGAGACCCAGTACTTC. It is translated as CASSLKQGLYQETQYF.

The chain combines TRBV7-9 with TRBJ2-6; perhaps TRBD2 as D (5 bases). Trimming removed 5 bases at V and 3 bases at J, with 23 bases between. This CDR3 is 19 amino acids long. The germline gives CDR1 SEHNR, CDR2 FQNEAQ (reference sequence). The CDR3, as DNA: TGTGCCAGCAGCGATCTCGGGGTGACGGTTATTGTTGGGGCCAACGTCCTGACTTTC. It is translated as CASSDLGVTVIVGANVLTF.

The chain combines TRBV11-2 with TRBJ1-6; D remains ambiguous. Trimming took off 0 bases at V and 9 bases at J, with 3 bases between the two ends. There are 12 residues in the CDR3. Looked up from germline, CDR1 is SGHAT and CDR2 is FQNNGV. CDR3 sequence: CASSLDPSPLHF. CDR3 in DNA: TGTGCCAGCAGCTTAGACCCTTCACCCCTCCACTTT.